This T cell receptor (beta chain) is drawn from a study of T cell responses to AZD1222 COVID-19 vaccine. Germline V gives CDR1 MNHEY, CDR2 SVGAGI. This CDR3 is built from 13 residues. The V end was cut by 11 bases, the J end by 2 bases, with 15 bases between. This clone occurred once. This table comes from immunoSEQ multiplex PCR, and its TCRdb copy is limited to in-frame clones, with some not included. Among about 140,000 clones listed, approximately 90% were seen once. The origin of this receptor is an adult who received the AZD1222 COVID-19 vaccine. The J gene is TRBJ1-2, the V gene TRBV6-5; D is uncertain. The material was peripheral blood, obtained 28 days after the second AZD1222 dose. CDR3 amino acids: CAAAHPRNYGYTF. The CDR3 DNA follows: TGTGCCGCCGCGCACCCGAGAAACTATGGCTACACCTTC.